This passage covers 15 T cell receptor beta chains from one sample sequenced in a study of blood T cells in healthy people across ages. Alongside a J-beta primer mix, a sample-barcoded 5' primer served in a second PCR lasting roughly 6 to 12 cycles. One entry per CDR3 protein, called by TCRdb with MiXCR from the 5' RACE reads. The sample has 1.5 million to 2 million distinct CDR3 sequences; 40% to 55% are singletons. Sequenced material: blood. Receptor source: a woman in her forties in good health.

This clonotype was found once. The chain links TRBV6-6 to TRBJ2-5, with 10 bases fitting TRBD2. The J call may be mistaken, given a closer DNA end match to TRBJ2-7. Germline CDR1 and CDR2: MNHNY and SVGAGI (reference sequence). This CDR3 has 17 residues. The CDR3 DNA sequence: TGTGCCAGCAGTTACGGTAGAGAACTAGCGGGGTGGAACGAGCAGTACTTC. Its translation: CASSYGRELAGWNEQYF.

The genes are TRBV20-1 and TRBJ1-2; the D gene is possibly TRBD1 (6 bases). Germline V gene sequence: CDR1 DFQATT, CDR2 SNEGSKA (reference sequence). Trimming cost V 0 bases and J 1 base, with 9 bases left between them. This CDR3 contains 14 residues. The CDR3 DNA sequence: TGCAGTGCTAGAGACGGCAGGGGTAACTATGGCTACACCTTC. Translating it yields CSARDGRGNYGYTF.

CDR3 sequence reads: CASSQGRWDITNVDTQYF. For the CDR3, the DNA is TGCGCCAGCAGCCAAGGGAGGTGGGACATCACAAACGTGGATACGCAGTATTTT. The rearrangement uses TRBV4-3 and TRBJ2-3; D may be TRBD1 (6 bases). Germline V gene lookup returns CDR1 LGHNA and CDR2 YSLEER. The CDR3 has 18 residues. Trimming removed 1 base from V and 6 bases from J, with 23 bases in between.

This clonotype was picked up a small number of times. The CDR3 DNA follows: TGTGCCAGCAGCTTAGCGGACAGGCAGGGGAACATTCAGTACTTC. Residues: CASSLADRQGNIQYF. The chain links TRBV7-9 to TRBJ2-4, with 7 positions matching TRBD1. This CDR3 is 15 amino acids long. Trimming cost V 0 bases and J 7 bases; bases outside gene matches: 6. The germline V gene encodes CDR1 SEHNR and CDR2 FQNEAQ (reference sequence).

There are a few counts of this clonotype. The gene calls are TRBV6-6 and TRBJ2-3; 11 bases are shared with TRBD2. V gave up 5 bases and J gave up 3 bases; unmatched junction bases: 10. Germline-derived CDR1 and CDR2 are MNHNY and SVGAGI (reference sequence). The CDR3 is made up of 17 amino acids. This chain's CDR3 is CASSPGRLAGQTDTQYF. DNA for the CDR3: TGTGCCAGCAGTCCCGGGAGACTAGCGGGGCAGACAGATACGCAGTATTTT.

The V call is TRBV7-2, the J call TRBJ2-5; D is tentatively TRBD1 or TRBD2 (5 bases each). Per the germline V gene, CDR1 is SGHTA and CDR2 is FQGNSA. The CDR3 covers 14 residues. The germline V and J ends were trimmed by 7 bases and 3 bases, with 15 bases remaining between them. In nucleotides, the CDR3 is TGTGCCAGCACCTCTTTGGGGCGGGAAGAGACCCAGTACTTC. Its translation is CASTSLGREETQYF.

The gene calls are TRBV20-1 and TRBJ1-4; 8 positions match TRBD1. Trimming took 5 bases from V and 7 from J; bases not matched to a gene: 9. The length of the CDR3 is 14 residues. CDR1 and CDR2 from the germline V gene are DFQATT and SNEGSKA (reference sequence). DNA for the CDR3: TGCAGTGCTCAGAAGGACAGGGAGAGTGAAAAACTGTTTTTT. This sequence encodes CSAQKDRESEKLFF.

The chain combines TRBV28 with TRBJ2-4, with D possibly matching TRBD1 (5 bases). The J call could be wrong; TRBJ2-7 is a better fit for the DNA end. Germline CDR1 is MDHEN and CDR2 is SYDVKM. This CDR3 contains 12 residues. For the CDR3, the DNA is TGTGCCAGCGCCGAGCAGGGTGGCGAGCAGTACTTC. Its protein product is CASAEQGGEQYF.

This clonotype occurred a few times. The chain recombines TRBV28 with TRBJ1-4; D ambiguous. Trimming took 4 bases from V and 4 from J, leaving 10 bases between them. This CDR3 spans 14 amino acids. Germline CDR1 reads MDHEN; CDR2 reads SYDVKM. The CDR3, as DNA: TGTGCCAGCAGTTCGGGAACTCTTAATGAAAAACTGTTTTTT. As protein: CASSSGTLNEKLFF.

About this clonotype: One end of the junction does not line up with germline, which may come from a read error. The J gene is TRBJ2-3, the V gene TRBV27; TRBD2 matches at 9 bases. The CDR3 has 16 residues. Germline CDR1 is MNHEY and CDR2 is SMNVEV (reference sequence). The CDR3: CASTYPLGTSTDTRYF. CDR3 nucleotides: TGTGCCAGCACCTACCCCCTCGGGACTAGCACAGATACGCGGTATTTT.

This chain uses TRBV5-1 with TRBJ2-5; maybe TRBD1 (6 bases). The germline V and J ends were trimmed by 5 bases and 2 bases, with 16 bases remaining between them. CDR1 SGHRS and CDR2 YFSETQ come from the germline V gene. The CDR3 is 15 residues long. In DNA form, the CDR3 reads TGCGCCAGCAGAAAAACGGGGACACAGCAAGAGACCCAGTACTTC. Protein product: CASRKTGTQQETQYF.

The rearrangement links TRBV28 to TRBJ1-2; 9 bases map to TRBD1. This CDR3 contains 17 residues. Germline V gene lookup returns CDR1 MDHEN and CDR2 SYDVKM. Losses at the gene ends were 4 bases for V and 4 bases for J; bases not matched to a gene: 13. The CDR3 region is CASSSTRRTGEIYGYTF. The DNA of the CDR3 is TGTGCCAGCAGTTCCACGCGGCGGACAGGGGAAATCTATGGCTACACCTTC.

The chain is built from TRBV20-1 and TRBJ2-7; no clear D gene. Trimming removed 0 bases at V and 2 bases at J, with 5 bases between. There are 12 residues in the CDR3. From germline, CDR1 is DFQATT and CDR2 SNEGSKA (reference sequence). The CDR3 here is CSAREQPYEQYF. The CDR3 coding sequence is TGCAGTGCTAGAGAACAGCCCTACGAGCAGTACTTC.

This clonotype was detected a few times. The V gene is TRBV29-1, the J gene TRBJ2-1; D is perhaps TRBD1 (6 bases). The CDR3 is made up of 12 amino acids. V was clipped by 0 bases and J by 10 bases, with 10 bases between them. Germline lookup yields CDR1 SQVTM and CDR2 ANQGSEA. This CDR3 is CSVEEQGSEQFF. CDR3 DNA: TGCAGCGTTGAAGAACAGGGTTCCGAGCAGTTCTTC.

The CDR3 is CASSQDSRAYEQYF. The CDR3 nucleotides read TGCGCCAGCAGCCAAGATTCTAGAGCCTACGAGCAGTACTTC. V and J are TRBV4-3 and TRBJ2-7; D uncertain. The CDR3 consists of 14 residues. Germline CDR1 LGHNA, CDR2 YSLEER. V lost 0 bases and J lost 2, with 8 bases in between.